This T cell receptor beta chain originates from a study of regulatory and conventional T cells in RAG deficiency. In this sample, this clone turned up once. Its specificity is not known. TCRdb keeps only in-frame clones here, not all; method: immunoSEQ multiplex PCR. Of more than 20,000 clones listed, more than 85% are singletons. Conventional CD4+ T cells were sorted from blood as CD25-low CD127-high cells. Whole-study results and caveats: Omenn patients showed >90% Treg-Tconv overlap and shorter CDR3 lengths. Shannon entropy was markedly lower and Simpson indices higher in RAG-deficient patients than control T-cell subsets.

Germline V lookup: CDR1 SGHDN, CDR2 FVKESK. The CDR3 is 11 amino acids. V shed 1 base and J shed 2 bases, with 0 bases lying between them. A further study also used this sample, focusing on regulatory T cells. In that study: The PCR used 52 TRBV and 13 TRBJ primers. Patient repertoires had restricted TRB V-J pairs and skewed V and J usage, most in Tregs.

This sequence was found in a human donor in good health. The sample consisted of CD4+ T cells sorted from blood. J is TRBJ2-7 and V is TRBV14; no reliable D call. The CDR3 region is CASSQAYEQYF. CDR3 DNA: TGTGCCAGCAGCCAAGCCTACGAGCAGTACTTC.